This record covers a single T cell receptor (beta chain). Its antigen is currently unknown. These data originate in a study of STAT5B mutations in CD4+ large granular lymphocyte leukemia. Study background: The CDR3 'QG' motif was associated with a particular HLA allele among healthy donors. Study findings and constraints: Without putative leukemic clones, patient CD4-sorted repertoires remained more clonal than healthy CD4+ repertoires. Main leukemic clonotypes were patient-specific, but approximately 27% appeared at low frequency elsewhere. Top patient clones used TRBV06 genes more often: 8/27 versus 2/35 in controls.

J lost 4 bases, V lost 6 bases, and 8 bases had no gene match. Germline V CDR1 and CDR2: LNHDA, SQIVND (reference sequence). The CDR3 length is 14 residues. The table came from immunoSEQ multiplex PCR; TCRdb's copy has only in-frame clones and leaves some out. The data show about 36,000 clones, with about three quarters seen just once and less than 2.5% held by the top ten. The origin of this receptor is a human donor in good health. The chain links TRBV19 to TRBJ1-2, with 7 positions matching TRBD1. The sequenced sample was CD4+ T cells from blood buffy coats. CDR3 coding DNA: TGTGCCAGTAGCCCTGGGACAGATTCCTATGGCTACACCTTC. Translated, it gives CASSPGTDSYGYTF. The full variable domain, its missing parts supplied by reference TRBV19 and TRBJ1-2, is DGGITQSPKYLFRKEGQNVTLSCEQNLNHDAMYWYRQDPGQGLRLIYYSQIVNDFQKGDIAEGYSVSREKKESFPLTVTSAQKNPTAFYLCASSPGTDSYGYTFGSGTRLTVV.